Listed below are T cell receptor beta chains from one sample, sequenced in a study of response to subunit inactivated influenza vaccine. TCRdb reprocessed the RT-PCR reads with MiXCR, giving one entry per CDR3 protein. The table records fewer than 750,000 distinct CDR3 sequences, less than 15% of them present only once. The sequencing used PBMCs from blood, collected 11 to 12 days after vaccination. The source is a man in his fifties who received an inactivated influenza vaccine. Both conserved end residues are part of each CDR3. The D gene is left open where the match is weak. Expanded clones get a size class; other rows say once, few or many, or leave the size out.

v_call	j_call	d_call	clone_size	cdr3_nt	cdr3_aa
TRBV24-1	TRBJ2-1	NA	NA	TGTGCCACCAGTGATTTCCCTCACAATGAGCAGTTCTTC	CATSDFPHNEQFF
TRBV20-1	TRBJ2-7	TRBD1	NA	TGCAGTGCTGGGGACCGGGACAGCTTTCCCTACGAGCAGTACTTC	CSAGDRDSFPYEQYF
TRBV21-1	TRBJ2-5	NA	NA	TGTGCCAGCAGCCCCCCCCCTGGGGCTAGCGGGGGACGACTGAAAGAGACCCAGTACTTC	CASSPPPGASGGRLKETQYF
TRBV7-2	TRBJ1-5	NA	NA	TGTGCCAGCAGCCCGGGAACGACGGGGCAGGCCCAGCATTTT	CASSPGTTGQAQHF
TRBV7-2	TRBJ1-5	NA	NA	TGTGCCAGCAGGACCGGGCAAGGGGGGCCCCAGCATTTT	CASRTGQGGPQHF
TRBV4-2	TRBJ2-7	TRBD2	few	TGTGCCAGCAGCCCGGGACTAGCGGGAAGAGAGCAGTACTTC	CASSPGLAGREQYF
TRBV28	TRBJ2-3	TRBD1	few	TGTGCCAGCAGTCCCAGGGGGCTTGGCACAGATACGCAGTATTTT	CASSPRGLGTDTQYF
TRBV7-9	TRBJ1-3	NA	NA	TGTGCCAGCAGCTTTGACAGATATGGAAACACCATATATTTT	CASSFDRYGNTIYF
TRBV7-2	TRBJ2-5	TRBD1	NA	TGTGCCAGCAGCTATACGACAGGGTGGGGAGAGACCCAGTACTTC	CASSYTTGWGETQYF
TRBV5-1	TRBJ1-4	NA	NA	TGCGCCAGCAGCTCCACCGGGACGGGGGATGAAAAACTGTTTTTT	CASSSTGTGDEKLFF
TRBV20-1	TRBJ2-3	TRBD2	NA	TGCAGTGCCCCGACGGGGGGGGCTACAGATACGCAGTATTTT	CSAPTGGATDTQYF
TRBV15	TRBJ2-3	TRBD2	NA	TGTGCCACCAGCAGGGGGACCGGGACTAGCGGGAGAGATACGCAGTATTTT	CATSRGTGTSGRDTQYF
TRBV12-3/TRBV12-4	TRBJ2-7	NA	many	TGTGCCAGCAGTTCGGGGAAAAACTACGAGCAGTACTTC	CASSSGKNYEQYF
TRBV7-9	TRBJ1-3	NA	few	TGTGCCAGCAGCTTATCGATATCTGGAAACACCATATATTTT	CASSLSISGNTIYF